The text below deals with one TCR beta chain. Its antigen remains unknown. These data belong to a study of persistence of HIV-infected CD4 T cells. About the research overall: The sample holds CD4+ T cells responsive to CMV or HIV-1 Gag.

CDR1 is DFQATT, CDR2 SNEGSKA, per germline (reference sequence). The V end lost 3 bases, the J end lost 1 base, and 13 bases lay between the germline ends. CDR3 length equals 16 residues. Cells were stimulated with overlapping HIV-1 Gag 15-mer peptides. CD40L/CD69 double-negative CD45RO-high memory CD4+ T cells were collected. The libraries were made with immunoSEQ version 4 in survey mode. Assay used: immunoSEQ multiplex PCR; TCRdb lists only in-frame clones, some missing. The sample holds 25,000 to 40,000 clones, roughly four fifths seen once. The TCR was taken from an adult woman with HIV who was CMV-seropositive. Sequenced material: CD4+ T cells sorted from PBMCs after approximately 20-hour stimulation, taken from a patient who received antiretroviral therapy. V gene TRBV20-1 combines with J gene TRBJ1-6; D perhaps matches TRBD1 (6 bases). The CDR3 sequence is CSASTGLRSYNSPLHF. In DNA, the CDR3 is TGCAGTGCTAGTACAGGGTTAAGGTCCTATAATTCACCCCTCCACTTT.